The 23 T cell receptor beta chains presented below share a single source sample, sequenced in a study of beta chain features in type 1 diabetes (dated by TCRdb to the late 2010s). The library relied on the immunoSEQ multiplex PCR assay. The entire isolated RNA was reverse transcribed using the High Capacity cDNA Reverse Transcription Kit, and thus expressed TCRB transcripts were sequenced. TCRdb carries this immuneACCESS record with in-frame sequences only. Its versions omit some clonotypes, under half of them owing to an unresolved V gene in the studies checked, with the rest unexplained. This sample gives some 400,000 clones in total; roughly 15% of them show up just once. Jointly, the top ten make up 0.019% of the sample. Sequencing was done on a sample of naive CD4+ T cells from blood. This sample's cell subset or site label indicates: true naive CD4+ T cells. Receptors were obtained from a woman under 30 in good health.

This clone came up a few times. This chain uses TRBV7-2 with TRBJ2-1; 9 positions agree with TRBD2. CDR3 size: 15 residues. From germline, CDR1 is SGHTA and CDR2 FQGNSA. Losses at the gene ends were 1 base for V and 2 bases for J; bases not matched to a gene: 0. CDR3 protein: CASSLGLAAYNEQFF. CDR3 DNA sequence: TGTGCCAGCAGCTTAGGACTAGCGGCCTACAATGAGCAGTTCTTC.

This chain joins TRBV4-1 and TRBJ2-5; TRBD2 agrees at 8 bases. With V trimmed by 4 bases and J by 3 bases, 13 bases remained unmatched. CDR3 length: 17 amino acids. Looked up from germline, CDR1 is MGHRA and CDR2 is YSYEKL. Here the CDR3 DNA reads TGCGCCAGCAGCCTGCCTGCAGGGAAACTAGCGGAAGAGACCCAGTACTTC. This encodes CASSLPAGKLAEETQYF.

This clone has a handful of counts. The chain joins TRBV5-4 to TRBJ2-7; 8 bases are shared with TRBD1. J gave up 2 bases and V 4 bases, and 5 bases lay outside the gene matches. Germline-derived CDR1 and CDR2 are SGHNT and YYREEE (reference sequence). CDR3 length: 14 amino acids. CDR3 protein: CASSQGQDAYEQYF. The CDR3 coding sequence is TGTGCCAGCAGCCAGGGACAGGATGCCTACGAGCAGTACTTC.

The table lists this clone with a few counts. For the CDR3, the DNA is TGTGCCAGCAGCGATAACAGCGGCCTCGGTGAGCAGTTCTTC. This gives the protein CASSDNSGLGEQFF. The chain couples TRBV7-3 to TRBJ2-1; tentatively, D is TRBD2 (5 bases). V gave up 5 bases and J gave up 9 bases, with 17 bases separating them. There are 14 residues in the CDR3. Per germline, CDR1 SGHTA and CDR2 FQGTGA.

The V and J genes are TRBV6-5 and TRBJ2-6; D gene ambiguous. V was pared by 0 bases and J by 4 bases, with 7 bases between. The germline V gene has CDR1 MNHEY and CDR2 SVGAGI. The CDR3 length is 15 residues. The CDR3 spells CASSYSSAGANVLTF. In nucleotides, the CDR3 is TGTGCCAGCAGTTACTCGTCCGCGGGGGCCAACGTCCTGACTTTC.

V is TRBV30 and J is TRBJ2-1, with 14 bases fitting TRBD2. Germline CDR1 reads GTSNPN; CDR2 reads SVGIG (reference sequence). V lost 1 base, J lost 6 bases, and 2 bases stayed unmatched. CDR3 length: 15 residues. The CDR3 DNA reads TGTGCCTGGAGTGCGACTAGCGGGAGGGCCAATGAGCAGTTCTTC. This gives the protein CAWSATSGRANEQFF.

The chain joins TRBV9 to TRBJ2-3; D remains ambiguous. CDR1 is SGDLS, CDR2 YYNGEE, per germline. Trimming stripped 0 bases from V and 4 bases from J, with 3 bases between. The CDR3 totals 12 residues. CDR3 protein: CASSVASDTQYF. The CDR3 DNA sequence: TGTGCCAGCAGCGTAGCCTCAGATACGCAGTATTTT.

This clone occurred a few times. At the DNA level, this CDR3 is encoded by other sequences in the same sample as well. V gene TRBV30 combines with J gene TRBJ2-3, with D possibly TRBD1 on 6 matching bases. Trimming took off 4 bases at V and 1 base at J, with 6 bases between the two ends. Germline V CDR1 and CDR2: GTSNPN, SVGIG (reference sequence). The CDR3 is made up of 12 amino acids. CDR3 loop: CAWNRGTDTQYF. In DNA, the CDR3 is TGTGCCTGGAACAGGGGCACAGATACGCAGTATTTT.

This clone has more than one count but fewer than ten. The chain has TRBV30 and TRBJ2-1, with D tentatively TRBD1 (5 bases). Trimming took 3 bases from V and 0 from J, leaving 9 bases between them. This CDR3 has 14 residues. Germline V lookup: CDR1 GTSNPN, CDR2 SVGIG (reference sequence). CDR3: CAWRRGGSYNEQFF. CDR3 bases: TGTGCCTGGAGAAGGGGTGGCTCCTACAATGAGCAGTTCTTC.

There are a few counts of this clone. This chain joins TRBV19 and TRBJ1-5; tentative D call: TRBD1 (6 bases). Germline V gene lookup returns CDR1 LNHDA and CDR2 SQIVND (reference sequence). The length of the CDR3 is 13 residues. The ends were cut back, 3 bases at V and 5 bases at J, with 8 bases in the middle. The CDR3 loop reads CASSMSGDQPQHF. CDR3 nucleotide sequence: TGTGCCAGTAGTATGTCAGGGGATCAGCCCCAGCATTTT.

This clone has only a few counts. The rearrangement joins TRBV5-6 to TRBJ2-1; 8 bases are a match to TRBD1. Germline values: CDR1 SGHDT, CDR2 YYEEEE. The CDR3 spans 15 residues. Trimming at V came to 5 bases and at J to 10 bases, leaving 14 bases not matched to a gene. CDR3 protein: CASSSQGALVKEQFF. CDR3 bases: TGTGCCAGCAGTTCTCAGGGGGCGCTGGTCAAGGAGCAGTTCTTC.

This clone came up a few times. The chain employs TRBV4-1 and TRBJ2-5; 7 bases align to TRBD1. This CDR3 spans 14 amino acids. Germline-derived CDR1 and CDR2 are MGHRA and YSYEKL. V trimming: 4 bases; J trimming: 1 base; junction bases outside the gene matches: 3. CDR3 nucleotides: TGCGCCAGCAGCCCCGGGGACAGCCAAGAGACCCAGTACTTC. It translates to CASSPGDSQETQYF.

The gene calls are TRBV4-3 and TRBJ1-2; tentatively, D is TRBD1 (6 bases). The CDR3 consists of 15 residues. From germline, CDR1 is LGHNA and CDR2 YSLEER. V was shortened by 2 bases and J by 5 bases, with 15 bases between the two germline ends. The chain's CDR3 is CASSQPSDRHYGYTF. Written as DNA, the CDR3 is TGCGCCAGCAGCCAACCCAGCGACAGGCATTATGGCTACACCTTC.

V and J are TRBV19 and TRBJ1-5, with 8 bases identical to TRBD1. Trimming removed 5 bases from V and 7 bases from J; junction bases left unmatched: 7. The CDR3 length is 14 residues. Germline loops: CDR1 LNHDA, CDR2 SQIVND (reference sequence). The CDR3 nucleotides are TGTGCCAGTAGTCGGGCGGACAGGGCCCAGCCCCAGCATTTT. Translated, it gives CASSRADRAQPQHF.

This clone was counted between two and nine times. V and J are TRBV6-4 and TRBJ1-2, with unresolved D. Per germline, CDR1 MRHNA and CDR2 SNTAGT. The CDR3 covers 12 residues. V was clipped by 5 bases and J by 4 bases, with 8 bases between them. The CDR3 loop reads CASSPDFYGYTF. The CDR3 bases are TGTGCCAGCAGTCCGGACTTCTATGGCTACACCTTC.

The CDR3 loop is CASKGQGYEKLFF. The DNA of the CDR3 is TGTGCCAGCAAGGGACAGGGCTACGAAAAACTGTTTTTT. The rearrangement links TRBV25-1 to TRBJ1-4; 9 nucleotides line up with TRBD1. The CDR3 has 13 amino acids. The germline gives CDR1 MGHDK, CDR2 SYGVNS. The junction had 5 bases not matched to a gene; V was cut back by 7 bases and J by 8 bases.

This clone was seen only a few times. J is TRBJ2-4 and V is TRBV28; D unclear. The CDR3 contains 13 residues. The ends were cut back, 5 bases at V and 3 bases at J, with 8 bases in the middle. Germline CDR1 and CDR2: MDHEN and SYDVKM. CDR3: CASSPPDKNIQYF. Written as DNA, the CDR3 is TGTGCCAGCAGTCCCCCAGACAAAAACATTCAGTACTTC.

This clone appeared a few times. The chain uses TRBV5-4 and TRBJ2-1; TRBD2 is a possible D gene (5 bases). This CDR3 contains 12 residues. CDR1 and CDR2 (germline): SGHNT, YYREEE (reference sequence). V was trimmed by 3 bases and J by 7 bases, leaving 8 bases between them. CDR3 protein: CASSWEKNEQFF. The DNA for the CDR3 is TGTGCCAGCAGCTGGGAGAAGAATGAGCAGTTCTTC.

The rearrangement uses TRBV4-3 and TRBJ2-7, with 8 nucleotides matching TRBD1. V lost 0 bases to trimming and J lost 1 base; unmatched junction nucleotides: 5. The germline V gene encodes CDR1 LGHNA and CDR2 YSLEER. The CDR3 runs to 16 residues. The CDR3 DNA is TGCGCCAGCAGCCAAGATGTGGGACAGGATTCCTACGAGCAGTACTTC. Translation: CASSQDVGQDSYEQYF.

The genes are TRBV7-2 and TRBJ1-2, with TRBD1 matching over 7 bases. Germline CDR1 SGHTA, CDR2 FQGNSA. After removal of 5 bases from V and 6 bases from J, the junction contained 3 bases not matched to a gene. This CDR3 contains 12 residues. The chain's CDR3 is CASSPTGDGYTF. The CDR3 nucleotides read TGTGCCAGCAGCCCAACAGGGGATGGCTACACCTTC.

This clone occurred a few times. The J gene is TRBJ2-5, the V gene TRBV29-1, with 9 bases fitting TRBD1. The DNA end is a closer match to TRBJ2-7, so the J assignment may be wrong. Germline V lookup: CDR1 SQVTM, CDR2 ANQGSEA. The CDR3 consists of 14 residues. CDR3: CSVELGQGIYEQYF. The CDR3 nucleotides are TGCAGCGTTGAATTGGGACAGGGAATCTACGAGCAGTACTTC.

This clone appeared a few times. The chain carries TRBV7-9 and TRBJ1-1, with a possible D match to TRBD1 (6 bases). The CDR3 is made up of 15 amino acids. From germline, CDR1 is SEHNR and CDR2 FQNEAQ (reference sequence). The V end was cut by 1 base, the J end by 5 bases, with 14 bases between. The chain's CDR3 is CASSLVSPQGTEAFF. CDR3 DNA: TGTGCCAGCAGCTTAGTCAGTCCACAGGGTACTGAAGCTTTCTTT.

This clone was counted between two and nine times. The chain uses TRBV14 and TRBJ1-4; no definite D call. The CDR3 spans 14 residues. Germline CDR1 SGHDN, CDR2 FVKESK. V was clipped by 1 base and J by 3 bases, with 6 bases between them. CDR3 coding DNA: TGTGCCAGCAGCCAAGGGGAGCCTAATGAAAAACTGTTTTTT. It specifies CASSQGEPNEKLFF.